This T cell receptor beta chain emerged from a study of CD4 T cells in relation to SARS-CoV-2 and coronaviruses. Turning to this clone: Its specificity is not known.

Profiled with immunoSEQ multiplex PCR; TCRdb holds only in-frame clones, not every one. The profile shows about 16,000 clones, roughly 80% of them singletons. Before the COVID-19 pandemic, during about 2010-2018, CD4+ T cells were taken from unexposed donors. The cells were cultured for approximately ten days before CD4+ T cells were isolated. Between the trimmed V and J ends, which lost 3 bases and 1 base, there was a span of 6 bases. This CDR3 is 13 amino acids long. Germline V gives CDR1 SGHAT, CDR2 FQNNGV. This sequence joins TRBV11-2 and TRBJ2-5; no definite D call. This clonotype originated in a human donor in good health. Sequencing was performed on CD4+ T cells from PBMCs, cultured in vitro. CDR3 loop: CASSFGLQETQYF. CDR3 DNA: TGTGCCAGCAGCTTTGGGCTCCAAGAGACCCAGTACTTC.